A single sample is the source of the 15 T cell receptor beta chains below, sequenced in a study of blood T cell repertoires in COVID-19. Sequenced by immunoSEQ multiplex PCR; TCRdb stores in-frame clones only, minus some. The sample has around 46,000 clones, 80% to 90% seen once. Source material: peripheral blood. These receptors all come from a human donor in a cohort sampled during active COVID-19.

The chain has TRBV24-1 and TRBJ1-3; D unresolved. CDR3 length: 14 amino acids. Germline V lookup: CDR1 KGHDR, CDR2 SFDVKD. The V and J ends lost 6 bases and 4 bases respectively, with 12 bases between them. This CDR3 reads CATSPRGGGNTIYF. CDR3 bases: TGTGCCACCAGTCCCCGGGGAGGAGGAAACACCATATATTTT.

The chain carries TRBV10-3 and TRBJ2-1, with TRBD2 matching 7 bases. Germline CDR1 is ENHRY and CDR2 is SYGVKD. The CDR3 is 15 residues long. V lost 5 bases, J lost 0 bases, and 4 bases stayed unmatched. The CDR3, as DNA: TGTGCCATCAGTTCAACTAGCGCCTCCTACAATGAGCAGTTCTTC. It specifies CAISSTSASYNEQFF.

The rearrangement links TRBV29-1 to TRBJ1-2, with no clear D. The length of the CDR3 is 12 residues. Trimming removed 5 bases at V and 4 bases at J, with 11 bases between. Germline assignment: CDR1 SQVTM and CDR2 ANQGSEA. The CDR3 region has the DNA TGCAGCGTTACCTGGGAGCCCTATGGCTACACCTTC. Translation: CSVTWEPYGYTF.

The CDR3 region has the DNA TGTGCCAGCAGCCCCGGTCGGAACACTGAAGCTTTCTTT. Amino acids: CASSPGRNTEAFF. The chain recombines TRBV27 with TRBJ1-1; D is ambiguous. Trimming removed 6 bases at V and 1 base at J, with 9 bases between. Germline V CDR1 and CDR2: MNHEY, SMNVEV (reference sequence). This CDR3 is built from 13 residues.

In DNA, the CDR3 is TGTGCCAGTAGTTCCAGGGTGGGGCCCAATCAGCCCCAGCATTTT. Protein: CASSSRVGPNQPQHF. The chain carries TRBV19 and TRBJ1-5; TRBD1 is a possible D gene (5 bases). CDR3 length: 15 residues. Trimming shortened V by 5 bases and J by 3 bases, and 14 bases separated the two germline ends. Germline assignment: CDR1 LNHDA and CDR2 SQIVND (reference sequence).

CDR3 loop: CASSLDRNTGELFF. The CDR3, as DNA: TGTGCCAGCAGCTTAGACAGGAACACCGGGGAGCTGTTTTTT. V gene TRBV7-8 combines with J gene TRBJ2-2; D gene ambiguous. With 1 base removed from V and 1 base from J, the gap between germline ends came to 4 bases. Germline assignment: CDR1 SGHVS and CDR2 FQNEAQ. The CDR3 loop spans 14 amino acids.

CDR3 sequence (DNA): TGTGCCTGGAGTGTACTGGGGAGAACCGGGGAGCTGTTTTTT. This gives the protein CAWSVLGRTGELFF. V gene TRBV30 combines with J gene TRBJ2-2, with D possibly matching TRBD2 (5 bases). With 0 bases removed from V and 5 bases from J, the gap between germline ends came to 10 bases. Germline lookup yields CDR1 GTSNPN and CDR2 SVGIG (reference sequence). The CDR3 spans 14 residues.

The rearrangement uses TRBV27 and TRBJ2-6; D perhaps matches TRBD2 (5 bases). V lost 2 bases to trimming and J lost 2 bases, with 7 bases between them. The V gene's germline CDR1 is MNHEY and CDR2 SMNVEV (reference sequence). This CDR3 comprises 15 residues. For the CDR3, the DNA is TGTGCCAGCAGTTTACAAGCGGCTGGGGCCAACGTCCTGACTTTC. Translated: CASSLQAAGANVLTF. Full variable domain (outside the CDR3, taken from reference TRBV27 and TRBJ2-6): EAQVTQNPRYLITVTGKKLTVTCSQNMNHEYMSWYRQDPGLGLRQIYYSMNVEVTDKGDVPEGYKVSRKEKRNFPLILESPSPNQTSLYFCASSLQAAGANVLTFGAGSRLTVL.

The V call is TRBV5-1, the J call TRBJ2-7; D uncertain. The germline V and J ends were trimmed by 5 bases and 4 bases, with 16 bases remaining between them. Germline V gene lookup returns CDR1 SGHRS and CDR2 YFSETQ. This CDR3 comprises 14 residues. CDR3 sequence (DNA): TGCGCCAGCAGTGAAGTTTCCCCCACTTACGAGCAGTACTTC. This sequence encodes CASSEVSPTYEQYF.

V usage is TRBV7-9 and J usage is TRBJ2-3; D is undetermined. Trimming removed 1 base at V and 4 bases at J, with 9 bases between. This CDR3 has 14 amino acids. Germline-derived CDR1 and CDR2 are SEHNR and FQNEAQ (reference sequence). CDR3 protein: CASSLERMADTQYF. The CDR3 nucleotides are TGTGCCAGCAGCTTAGAGAGGATGGCAGATACGCAGTATTTT. The full variable domain, with the rest looked up from reference TRBV7-9 and TRBJ2-3, is DTGVSQNPRHKITKRGQNVTFRCDPISEHNRLYWYRQTLGQGPEFLTYFQNEAQLEKSRLLSDRFSAERPKGSFSTLEIQRTEQGDSAMYLCASSLERMADTQYFGPGTRLTVL.

The chain uses TRBV6-5 and TRBJ2-3; 11 bases are shared with TRBD2. The length of the CDR3 is 15 residues. Germline V gives CDR1 MNHEY, CDR2 SVGAGI. Unmatched junction bases numbered 8, after V lost 6 bases and J lost 6 bases. The DNA of the CDR3 is TGTGCCAGCAGCCGCTCTACTAGCGGGGGTGATACGCAGTATTTT. Translated: CASSRSTSGGDTQYF.

This rearrangement joins TRBV3-1 (or the pseudogene TRBV3-2) to TRBJ1-2, with 8 bases lining up with TRBD1. The trim removed 1 base at V and 5 bases at J, leaving 6 bases unmatched. Germline V gene sequence: CDR1 LGHDT, CDR2 YNNKEL (reference sequence). The CDR3 runs to 15 residues. CDR3 protein: CASSQAQGVGYGYTF. The CDR3 bases are TGTGCCAGCAGCCAAGCACAGGGGGTTGGGTATGGCTACACCTTC.

V gene TRBV3-1 (or the pseudogene TRBV3-2) combines with J gene TRBJ1-6; D is unclear. The germline CDR1 and CDR2 sequences are LGHDT and YNNKEL (reference sequence). Between the trimmed V and J ends, which lost 4 bases and 7 bases, there was a span of 5 bases. The CDR3 totals 12 residues. This CDR3 reads CASSPLNSPLHF. The CDR3 coding sequence is TGTGCCAGCAGCCCTCTGAATTCACCCCTCCACTTT.

The V gene is TRBV5-1, the J gene TRBJ2-3, with D perhaps TRBD2 (5 bases). CDR1 is SGHRS and CDR2 is YFSETQ in the germline V gene. Trimming took off 0 bases at V and 2 bases at J, with 10 bases between the two ends. CDR3 length: 15 residues. The CDR3 spells CASSLGLAHTDTQYF. CDR3 bases: TGCGCCAGCAGCTTGGGCCTAGCTCACACAGATACGCAGTATTTT.

This chain links TRBV2 with TRBJ2-7; D unclear. Germline V CDR1 and CDR2: SNHLY, FYNNEI. This CDR3 has 13 residues. With 2 bases removed from V and 2 bases from J, the gap between germline ends came to 7 bases. The CDR3 sequence is CASSETSTYEQYF. Here the CDR3 DNA reads TGTGCCAGCAGTGAAACCAGTACCTACGAGCAGTACTTC.